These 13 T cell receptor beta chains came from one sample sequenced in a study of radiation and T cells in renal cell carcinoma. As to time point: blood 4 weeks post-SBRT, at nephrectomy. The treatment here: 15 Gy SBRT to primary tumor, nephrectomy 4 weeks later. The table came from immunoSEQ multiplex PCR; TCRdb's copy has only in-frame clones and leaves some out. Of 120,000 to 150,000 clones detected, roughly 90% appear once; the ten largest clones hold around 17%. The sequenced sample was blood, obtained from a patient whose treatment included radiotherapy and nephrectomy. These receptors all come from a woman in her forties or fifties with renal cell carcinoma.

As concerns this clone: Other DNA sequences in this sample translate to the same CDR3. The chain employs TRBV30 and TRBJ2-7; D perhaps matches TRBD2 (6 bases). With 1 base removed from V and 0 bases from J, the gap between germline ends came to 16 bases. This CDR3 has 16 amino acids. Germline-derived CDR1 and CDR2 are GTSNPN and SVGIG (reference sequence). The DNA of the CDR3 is TGTGCCTGGAGTGCAGTGGAGCGGGTGACCTCCTACGAGCAGTACTTC. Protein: CAWSAVERVTSYEQYF.

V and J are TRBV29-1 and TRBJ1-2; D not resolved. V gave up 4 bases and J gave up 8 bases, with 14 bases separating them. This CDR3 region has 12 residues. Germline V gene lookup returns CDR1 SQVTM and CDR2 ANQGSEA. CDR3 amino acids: CSVVDPSGGYTF. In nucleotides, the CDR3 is TGCAGCGTTGTGGACCCTTCGGGGGGCTACACCTTC.

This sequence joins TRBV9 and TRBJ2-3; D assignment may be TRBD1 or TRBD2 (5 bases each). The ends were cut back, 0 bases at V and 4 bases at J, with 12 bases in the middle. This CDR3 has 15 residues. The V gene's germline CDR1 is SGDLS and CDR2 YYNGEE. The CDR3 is CASSVAGRGADTQYF. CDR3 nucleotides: TGTGCCAGCAGCGTAGCGGGACGCGGTGCAGATACGCAGTATTTT.

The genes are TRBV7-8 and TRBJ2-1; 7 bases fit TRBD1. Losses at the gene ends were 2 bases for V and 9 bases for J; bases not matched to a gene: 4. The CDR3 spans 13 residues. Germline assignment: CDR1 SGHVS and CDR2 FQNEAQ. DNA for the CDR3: TGTGCCAGCAGCTTAAGAGGGGGCGGTGAGCAGTTCTTC. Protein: CASSLRGGGEQFF.

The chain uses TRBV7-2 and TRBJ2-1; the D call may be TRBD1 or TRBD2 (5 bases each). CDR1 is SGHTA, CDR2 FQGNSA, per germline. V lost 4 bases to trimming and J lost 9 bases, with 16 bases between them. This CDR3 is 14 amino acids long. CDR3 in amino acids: CASSSGTDASEQFF. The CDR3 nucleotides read TGTGCCAGCAGCTCCGGGACGGACGCCAGTGAGCAGTTCTTC.

CDR3 protein: CASTLRVAANTGELFF. CDR3 in DNA: TGTGCCAGCACCCTCAGGGTGGCGGCGAACACCGGGGAGCTGTTTTTT. The rearrangement uses TRBV9 and TRBJ2-2; the D gene is possibly TRBD1 (5 bases). This CDR3 comprises 16 residues. The V gene lost 6 bases and the J gene lost 0 bases, with 15 bases spanning the gap. CDR1 and CDR2 from the germline V gene are SGDLS and YYNGEE. Full variable domain (rest looked up from reference TRBV9 and TRBJ2-2): DSGVTQTPKHLITATGQRVTLRCSPRSGDLSVYWYQQSLDQGLQFLIQYYNGEERAKGNILERFSAQQFPDLHSELNLSSLELGDSALYFCASTLRVAANTGELFFGEGSRLTVL.

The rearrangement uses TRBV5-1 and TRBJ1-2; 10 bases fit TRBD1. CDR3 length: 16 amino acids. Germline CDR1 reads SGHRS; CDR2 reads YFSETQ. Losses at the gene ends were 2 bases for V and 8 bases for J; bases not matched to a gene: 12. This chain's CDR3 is CASSFGQGGIAGGYTF. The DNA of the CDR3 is TGCGCCAGCAGCTTCGGACAGGGGGGTATCGCAGGAGGCTACACCTTC.

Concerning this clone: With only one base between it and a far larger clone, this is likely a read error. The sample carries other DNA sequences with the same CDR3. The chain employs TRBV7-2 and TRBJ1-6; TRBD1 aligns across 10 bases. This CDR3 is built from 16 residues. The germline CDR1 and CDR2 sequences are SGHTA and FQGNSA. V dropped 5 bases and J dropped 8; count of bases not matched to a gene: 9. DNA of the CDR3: TGTGCCAGCAGCCAGAGTACCGGGACAGGGGATTCACCCCTCCACTTT. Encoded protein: CASSQSTGTGDSPLHF.

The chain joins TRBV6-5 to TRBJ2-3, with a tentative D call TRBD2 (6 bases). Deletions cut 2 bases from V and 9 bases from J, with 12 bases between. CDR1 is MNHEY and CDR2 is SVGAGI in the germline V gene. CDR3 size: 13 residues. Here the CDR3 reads CASSYPGLQTQYF. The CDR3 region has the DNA TGTGCCAGCAGTTACCCGGGACTGCAGACGCAGTATTTT.

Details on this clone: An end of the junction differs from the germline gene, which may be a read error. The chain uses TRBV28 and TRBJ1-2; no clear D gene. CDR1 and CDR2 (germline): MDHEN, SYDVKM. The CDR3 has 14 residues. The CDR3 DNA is TGTGCCCGCAGTTTACCGCCAGGTCTTTATGGCTACACCTTC. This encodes CARSLPPGLYGYTF.

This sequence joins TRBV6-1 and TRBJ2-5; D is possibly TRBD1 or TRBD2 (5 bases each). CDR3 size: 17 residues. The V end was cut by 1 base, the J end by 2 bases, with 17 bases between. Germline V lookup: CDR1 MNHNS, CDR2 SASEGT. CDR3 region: CASSEVGDPSGQETQYF. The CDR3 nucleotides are TGTGCCAGCAGTGAAGTGGGGGACCCTTCAGGTCAAGAGACCCAGTACTTC.

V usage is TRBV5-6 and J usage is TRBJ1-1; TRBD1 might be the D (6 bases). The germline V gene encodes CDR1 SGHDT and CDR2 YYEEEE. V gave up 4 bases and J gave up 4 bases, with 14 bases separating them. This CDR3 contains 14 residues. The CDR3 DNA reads TGTGCCAGCAGCCCACGTGGGGGGCCCACTGAAGCTTTCTTT. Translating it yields CASSPRGGPTEAFF. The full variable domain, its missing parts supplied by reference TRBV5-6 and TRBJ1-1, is DAGVTQSPTHLIKTRGQQVTLRCSPKSGHDTVSWYQQALGQGPQFIFQYYEEEERQRGNFPDRFSGHQFPNYSSELNVNALLLGDSALYLCASSPRGGPTEAFFGQGTRLTVV.

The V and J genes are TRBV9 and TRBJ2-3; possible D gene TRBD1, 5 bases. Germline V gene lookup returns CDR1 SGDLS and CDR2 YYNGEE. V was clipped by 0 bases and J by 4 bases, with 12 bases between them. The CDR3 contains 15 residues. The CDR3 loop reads CASSVGGLGSDTQYF. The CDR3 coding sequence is TGTGCCAGCAGCGTAGGGGGCTTAGGCTCAGATACGCAGTATTTT.